The 22 T cell receptor beta chains listed next were all sequenced from one sample in a study of CD8+ T cells in alopecia areata. Extracted RNA was reverse transcribed into cDNA, the sequencing template. Repertoires were generated with immunoSEQ multiplex PCR, while TCRdb's copy carries only in-frame clones and drops some. Of about 74,000 clones in the sample, over 25% were seen once. The treatment was: oral pan-JAK inhibitor, 5-10 mg twice daily. This specimen was CD8+ T cells sorted from blood, taken at week 4, from a patient treated with tofacitinib. The source of these receptors is a human donor with alopecia areata.

The V and J genes are TRBV30 and TRBJ2-7, with a weak D call TRBD1 (6 bases). The V end was cut by 7 bases, the J end by 2 bases, with 18 bases between. This CDR3 is 14 amino acids long. Germline V gives CDR1 GTSNPN, CDR2 SVGIG (reference sequence). CDR3 region: CASTGTRTTYEQYF. The CDR3 DNA is TGTGCCTCCACCGGGACACGGACAACCTACGAGCAGTACTTC.

The V and J genes are TRBV28 and TRBJ2-7, with D perhaps being TRBD1 or TRBD2 (5 bases each). The CDR3 contains 14 residues. Germline values: CDR1 MDHEN, CDR2 SYDVKM. V lost 3 bases and J lost 4, with 13 bases in between. This CDR3 reads CASSLRGVIYEQYF. The CDR3 DNA sequence: TGTGCCAGCAGTTTGCGAGGGGTGATTTACGAGCAGTACTTC.

This clone came up a few times. The chain links TRBV30 to TRBJ2-7; maybe TRBD1 (6 bases). V gave up 8 bases and J gave up 2 bases, with 16 bases separating them. This CDR3 region has 13 residues. CDR1 and CDR2 from the germline V gene are GTSNPN and SVGIG (reference sequence). This chain's CDR3 is CALKRTVTYEQYF. As DNA, the CDR3 is TGTGCCCTGAAAAGGACAGTCACCTACGAGCAGTACTTC.

This clone was seen once. The CDR3 spells CASSSRDSQETQYF. The CDR3 nucleotides read TGTGCCAGCAGCTCCCGGGACAGCCAAGAGACCCAGTACTTC. This rearrangement joins TRBV7-9 to TRBJ2-5; 7 bases line up with TRBD1. Trimming took 4 bases from V and 1 from J; bases not matched to a gene: 3. Per the germline V gene, CDR1 is SEHNR and CDR2 is FQNEAQ (reference sequence). There are 14 residues in the CDR3.

The chain has TRBV7-2 and TRBJ1-1; D is undetermined. The length of the CDR3 is 16 residues. Germline V gives CDR1 SGHTA, CDR2 FQGNSA. With 1 base removed from V and 3 bases from J, the gap between germline ends came to 15 bases. The CDR3 loop is CASSLVGWRKDTEAFF. CDR3 sequence (DNA): TGTGCCAGCAGCTTAGTGGGCTGGAGAAAGGACACTGAAGCTTTCTTT.

A few counts support this clone. The CDR3 bases are TGTGCCAGCAGCCAAGGGGGCGGGATTAAGCCGGAAAACATTCAGTACTTC. Translation gives CASSQGGGIKPENIQYF. The V and J genes are TRBV7-9 and TRBJ2-4; tentative D call: TRBD1 (7 bases). Trimming took 5 bases from V and 5 from J, leaving 22 bases between them. CDR1 and CDR2 from the germline V gene are SEHNR and FQNEAQ (reference sequence). There are 17 residues in the CDR3.

This clone came up a few times. The J gene is TRBJ1-1, the V gene TRBV29-1; no firm D call. CDR1 is SQVTM, CDR2 ANQGSEA, per germline. The CDR3 consists of 14 residues. V lost 4 bases to trimming and J lost 0 bases, with 12 bases between them. The CDR3 nucleotides are TGCAGCGTTGTACAGTCTTACATGAACACTGAAGCTTTCTTT. Its translation: CSVVQSYMNTEAFF.

This clone occurred a few times. The chain combines TRBV7-9 with TRBJ2-7; D might be TRBD2 (6 bases). The V end lost 3 bases, the J end lost 5 bases, and 17 bases lay between the germline ends. Germline loops: CDR1 SEHNR, CDR2 FQNEAQ (reference sequence). This CDR3 has 15 residues. CDR3 amino acids: CASSFQSARGNEQYF. The CDR3 DNA reads TGTGCCAGCAGCTTTCAGTCAGCGCGCGGGAACGAGCAGTACTTC.

The chain links TRBV30 to TRBJ2-7; the D gene is possibly TRBD2 (5 bases). This CDR3 contains 14 residues. Trimming stripped 0 bases from V and 2 bases from J, with 11 bases between. Per germline, CDR1 GTSNPN and CDR2 SVGIG (reference sequence). The CDR3 nucleotides are TGTGCCTGGAGTGTTTTAGGGAGAGCCTACGAGCAGTACTTC. This translates into CAWSVLGRAYEQYF.

CDR3 loop: CASSVNTEAFF. The CDR3 DNA follows: TGTGCCAGTAGCGTGAACACTGAAGCTTTCTTT. This rearrangement joins TRBV19 to TRBJ1-1, with no clear D. This CDR3 has 11 amino acids. Germline CDR1 and CDR2: LNHDA and SQIVND (reference sequence). Between the trimmed V and J ends, which lost 6 bases and 0 bases, there was a span of 2 bases.

The chain couples TRBV25-1 to TRBJ2-1, with TRBD2 matching over 8 bases. CDR1 is MGHDK, CDR2 SYGVNS, per germline. The J segment lost 4 bases and the V segment lost 3 bases, leaving 2 bases of the junction unmatched. The CDR3 sequence is 14 residues long. Written as DNA, the CDR3 is TGTGCCAGCAGTGACAGCGGGAGTTACAATGAGCAGTTCTTC. This encodes CASSDSGSYNEQFF. The whole variable domain, filled in from reference TRBV25-1 and TRBJ2-1, reads EADIYQTPRYLVIGTGKKITLECSQTMGHDKMYWYQQDPGMELHLIHYSYGVNSTEKGDLSSESTVSRIRTEHFPLTLESARPSHTSQYLCASSDSGSYNEQFFGPGTRLTVL.

In this sample, this clone turned up a few times. The chain uses TRBV30 and TRBJ1-2; no definite D call. The CDR3 covers 12 residues. Deletions cut 0 bases from V and 9 bases from J, with 11 bases between. Germline V lookup: CDR1 GTSNPN, CDR2 SVGIG (reference sequence). In nucleotides, the CDR3 is TGTGCCTGGAGTGTCTCGGTCCTGAGCTACACCTTC. Translation: CAWSVSVLSYTF.

The chain links TRBV13 to TRBJ2-7; TRBD2 matches at 10 bases. The CDR3 runs 16 residues. CDR1 and CDR2 (germline): PRHDT, FYEKMQ (reference sequence). J gave up 4 bases and V 4 bases, and 10 bases lay outside the gene matches. The CDR3: CASSWDSPSGRYEQYF. As DNA, the CDR3 is TGTGCCAGCAGCTGGGACAGTCCTAGCGGGAGATACGAGCAGTACTTC.

About this clone itself: Germline and junction disagree at one end, which may indicate a read error. V gene TRBV30 combines with J gene TRBJ1-1; D remains unclear. The CDR3 covers 12 residues. Germline V gene lookup returns CDR1 GTSNPN and CDR2 SVGIG (reference sequence). CDR3 region: CAWSKPNPEAFF. In nucleotides, the CDR3 is TGTGCCTGGAGTAAGCCGAACCCTGAAGCTTTCTTT.

The V and J genes are TRBV29-1 and TRBJ1-1, with D unclear. The CDR3 length is 15 residues. V was cut by 5 bases and J by 0 bases, with 16 bases left in between. CDR1 and CDR2 (germline): SQVTM, ANQGSEA. CDR3 amino acids: CSVSDSARLNTEAFF. The CDR3 nucleotides are TGCAGCGTTAGCGATTCGGCCAGGCTGAACACTGAAGCTTTCTTT.

This chain connects TRBV6-4 to TRBJ1-2; 8 nucleotides line up with TRBD1. The CDR3 is made up of 13 amino acids. V was clipped by 4 bases and J by 4 bases; unmatched bases: 2. Germline V gene data show CDR1 as MRHNA and CDR2 as SNTAGT. The CDR3 nucleotides read TGTGCCAGCAGTGCCGGGACAGGCTATGGCTACACCTTC. This gives the protein CASSAGTGYGYTF.

The rearrangement uses TRBV29-1 and TRBJ2-7; 12 nucleotides align to TRBD1. V lost 3 bases, J lost 6 bases, and 6 bases stayed unmatched. Germline V gene data show CDR1 as SQVTM and CDR2 as ANQGSEA. This CDR3 region has 14 residues. The CDR3 DNA follows: TGCAGCGTTGATCCGGGACAGGGGGCCCCCGAGCAGTACTTC. Translating gives CSVDPGQGAPEQYF.

The rearrangement links TRBV6-5 to TRBJ2-7; D is undetermined. This CDR3 has 13 amino acids. V lost 0 bases to trimming and J lost 3 bases, with 6 bases between them. Germline values: CDR1 MNHEY, CDR2 SVGAGI. The CDR3 region has the DNA TGTGCCAGCAGTTACTCGGAGAGCTACGAGCAGTACTTC. Amino acid sequence: CASSYSESYEQYF.

This clone was picked up one time. This chain uses TRBV7-9 with TRBJ2-1; 9 bases align to TRBD1. The germline CDR1 and CDR2 sequences are SEHNR and FQNEAQ (reference sequence). With V trimmed by 5 bases and J by 7 bases, 6 bases remained unmatched. The CDR3 spans 14 residues. CDR3 sequence reads: CASSGDRAVNEQFF. The CDR3 bases are TGTGCCAGCAGCGGGGACAGGGCAGTTAATGAGCAGTTCTTC.

Only a few counts were recorded for this clone. The chain links TRBV19 to TRBJ1-5, with 10 bases identical to TRBD1. The CDR3 sequence is 17 residues long. The germline V gene has CDR1 LNHDA and CDR2 SQIVND (reference sequence). J lost 2 bases, V lost 9 bases, and 13 bases had no gene match. CDR3 loop: CARTQPEGTGGNQPQHF. The CDR3, as DNA: TGTGCCAGAACCCAACCAGAGGGGACAGGGGGCAATCAGCCCCAGCATTTT.

This rearrangement joins TRBV30 to TRBJ2-1, with 8 positions matching TRBD2. CDR1 is GTSNPN and CDR2 is SVGIG in the germline V gene (reference sequence). The CDR3 contains 14 residues. With 8 bases clipped from V and 5 bases from J, the junction kept 11 bases outside the gene matches. CDR3 sequence (DNA): TGTGCCCTCGGAGCGGGGGCGCGCGACAATGAGCAGTTCTTC. This gives the protein CALGAGARDNEQFF.

V usage is TRBV29-1 and J usage is TRBJ2-2, with D perhaps TRBD2 (6 bases). Deletions cut 5 bases from V and 4 bases from J, with 8 bases between. There are 12 residues in the CDR3. CDR1 is SQVTM and CDR2 is ANQGSEA in the germline V gene. The CDR3: CSVLGSTGELFF. DNA of the CDR3: TGCAGCGTTCTCGGGAGCACCGGGGAGCTGTTTTTT.